One and the same sample provided the 2 T cell receptor beta chains below, sequenced in a study of cytomegalovirus exposure and HLA in healthy donors. 13 Jbeta primers and 60 Vbeta primers were used for the PCR. The assay was immunoSEQ multiplex PCR, and TCRdb's table has in-frame clones only and misses some. The sample lists about 130,000 clones; 60% to 85% were seen once. The material sequenced was PBMCs. These receptors were collected from a woman aged 40 to 50 in good health and CMV-seronegative.

The chain employs TRBV5-1 and TRBJ1-1; 8 bases agree with TRBD1. The CDR3 loop spans 15 amino acids. V trimming: 1 base; J trimming: 7 bases; junction bases outside the gene matches: 9. CDR1 is SGHRS and CDR2 is YFSETQ in the germline V gene. CDR3 loop: CASSLRPGGRGEAFF. CDR3 nucleotides: TGCGCCAGCAGCTTGAGGCCAGGGGGCAGAGGTGAAGCTTTCTTT.

The table lists this clone with a count of one. The chain has TRBV2 and TRBJ1-1; D is uncertain. CDR3 length: 13 residues. Germline V gene sequence: CDR1 SNHLY, CDR2 FYNNEI. Trimming cost V 7 bases and J 6 bases, with 15 bases left between them. The CDR3 nucleotides are TGTGCCAGCACGGCGCGGGGAAGGTCTGAAGCTTTCTTT. It encodes CASTARGRSEAFF.